This T cell receptor (beta chain) was recovered during a study of blood T cell repertoires in COVID-19. For the study at large: Samples of COVID-19 (acute and convalescent) were obtained from the United States, Italy and Spain. Nucleic acid was either cDNA or gDNA, and it came from T cells, B-cell-depleted T cells, or PBMCs.

This CDR3 contains 17 residues. Germline-derived CDR1 and CDR2 are LGHDT and YNNKEL (reference sequence). Germline trimming cut 0 bases from V and 6 bases from J; bases unmatched to any gene: 7. As processed by the authors: Scientists estimated how many nucleated cells there were by amplifying reference gene primers. Some clones are missing from TCRdb's copy, which holds only in-frame ones; the method was immunoSEQ multiplex PCR. That table gives V, J and clone size, and the DNA gave D and trimming. The data contain around 84,000 clones, around 82% of them singletons. The gene calls are TRBV3-1 (or the pseudogene TRBV3-2) and TRBJ2-3, with TRBD2 identical over 12 bases. This TCR came from an elderly man with active or convalescent COVID-19. The specimen sequenced was peripheral blood. Here the CDR3 reads CASSQEGLAGGLDTQYF. The CDR3 bases are TGTGCCAGCAGCCAAGAAGGGCTAGCGGGGGGGCTTGATACGCAGTATTTT.